Reported below is one T cell receptor beta chain. The antigen remains unidentified. The data were obtained in a study of T-cell memory formation after mild COVID-19. Employing constant-segment primers, 5'RACE generated TCR alpha and TCR beta cDNA libraries bearing sample barcodes and UMIs. MiXCR, run by TCRdb on the 5' RACE reads, gives a single entry per CDR3 protein. The sample gives about 82,000 distinct CDR3 sequences, around 13% of which show up once; about 40% is in the top ten. Study-level points and caveats: Researchers report contracting CD4+ clones mostly in CM and EM, with CD8+ clones in EMRA.

Germline CDR1 is MDHEN and CDR2 is SYDVKM. The germline V and J ends were trimmed by 10 bases and 6 bases, with 23 bases remaining between them. CDR3 size: 15 residues. V gene TRBV28 combines with J gene TRBJ2-3; no firm D call. This receptor was obtained from a young man who had mild COVID-19 (a few samples of this study predate the infection). Cell type and time point are not known. The sequenced sample was PBMCs or a T cell subset sorted from them (not recorded which). The chain's CDR3 is CATEILEMGADTQYF. In DNA form, the CDR3 reads TGTGCCACCGAGATTCTGGAGATGGGTGCGGATACGCAGTATTTT.